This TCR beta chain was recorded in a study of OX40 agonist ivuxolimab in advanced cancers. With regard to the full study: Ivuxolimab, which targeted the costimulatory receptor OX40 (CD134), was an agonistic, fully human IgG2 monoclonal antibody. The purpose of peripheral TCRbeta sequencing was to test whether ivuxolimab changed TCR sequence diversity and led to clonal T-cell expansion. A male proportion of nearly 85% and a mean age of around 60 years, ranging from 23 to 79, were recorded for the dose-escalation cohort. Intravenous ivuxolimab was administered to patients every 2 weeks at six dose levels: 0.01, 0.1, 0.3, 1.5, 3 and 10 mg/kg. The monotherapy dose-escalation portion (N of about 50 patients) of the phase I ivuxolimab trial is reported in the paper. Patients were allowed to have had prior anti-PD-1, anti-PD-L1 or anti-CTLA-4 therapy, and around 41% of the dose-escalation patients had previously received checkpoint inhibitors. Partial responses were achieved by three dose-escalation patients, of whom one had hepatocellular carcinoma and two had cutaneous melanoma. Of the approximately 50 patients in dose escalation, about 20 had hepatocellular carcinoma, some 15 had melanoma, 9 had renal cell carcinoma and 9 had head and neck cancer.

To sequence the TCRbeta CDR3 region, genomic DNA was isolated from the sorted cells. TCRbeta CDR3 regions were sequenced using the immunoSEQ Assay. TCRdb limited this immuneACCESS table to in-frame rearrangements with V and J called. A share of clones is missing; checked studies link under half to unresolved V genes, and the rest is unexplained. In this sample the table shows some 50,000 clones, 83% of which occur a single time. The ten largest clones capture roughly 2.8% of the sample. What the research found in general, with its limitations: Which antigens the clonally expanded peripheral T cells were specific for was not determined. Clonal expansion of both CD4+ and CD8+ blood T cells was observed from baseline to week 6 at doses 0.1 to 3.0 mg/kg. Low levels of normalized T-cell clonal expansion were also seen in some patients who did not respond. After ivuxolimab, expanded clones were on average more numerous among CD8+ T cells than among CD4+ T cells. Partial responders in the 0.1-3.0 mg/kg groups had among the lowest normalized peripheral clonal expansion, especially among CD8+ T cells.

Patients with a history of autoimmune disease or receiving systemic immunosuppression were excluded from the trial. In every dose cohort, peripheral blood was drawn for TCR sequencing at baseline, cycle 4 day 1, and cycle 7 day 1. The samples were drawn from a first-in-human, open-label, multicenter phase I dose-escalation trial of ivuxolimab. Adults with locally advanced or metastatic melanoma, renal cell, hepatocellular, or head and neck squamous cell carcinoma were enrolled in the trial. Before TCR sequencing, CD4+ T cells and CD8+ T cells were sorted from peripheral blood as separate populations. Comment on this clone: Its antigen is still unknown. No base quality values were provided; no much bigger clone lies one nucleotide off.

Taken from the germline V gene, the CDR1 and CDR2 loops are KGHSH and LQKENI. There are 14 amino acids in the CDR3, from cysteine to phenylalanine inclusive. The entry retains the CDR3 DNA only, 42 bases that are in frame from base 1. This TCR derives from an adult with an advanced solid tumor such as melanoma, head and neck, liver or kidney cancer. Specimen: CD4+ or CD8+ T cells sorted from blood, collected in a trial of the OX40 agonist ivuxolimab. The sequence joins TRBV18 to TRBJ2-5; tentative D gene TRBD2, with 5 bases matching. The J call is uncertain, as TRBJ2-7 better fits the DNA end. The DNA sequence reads TGTGCCAGCTCACCAGTGGACTCCGACTACGAGCAGTACTTC. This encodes CASSPVDSDYEQYF.